Given below is one TCR beta chain in context. No antigen is known for it. These data are taken from a study of shared clonotypes between healthy human individuals. Regarding the study as a whole: A few donors had around 5.2% of their naive CD4 clonotypes in common. The rarefaction results pointed to incomplete sorted-subset sequencing despite large depth. In contrast to clonotypes shared by all four donors, non-shared clonotypes had lower generation probabilities.

Study processing details: Filtering of immunoSEQ junctional sequences could not match full-length read filtering. Using immunoSEQ multiplex PCR, the repertoire was profiled, and TCRdb retains in-frame clones only, with some absent. V and J calls and clone size are those listed in that table; D and trimming were worked out from the DNA. Here the sample spans over a million clones, just under 99% being singletons. The CDR3 length is 13 residues. The V gene's germline CDR1 is SGHAT and CDR2 FQNNGV. Deletions cut 6 bases from V and 0 bases from J, with 9 bases between. This clonotype was obtained from a man aged 30-40 years in good health. This chain uses TRBV11-2 with TRBJ2-7; no clear D. Sequencing was performed on naive CD4+ T cells sorted from blood. Subset of the sample: CD45RA+ positively selected. The CDR3: CASRVTSSYEQYF. The CDR3, as DNA: TGTGCCAGCAGGGTGACAAGCTCCTACGAGCAGTACTTC.